This T cell receptor beta chain was captured by sequencing in a study of siplizumab effects on memory and regulatory T cells. As regards this clone: Its antigen is as yet unknown.

Whole-study findings and limits: There was no confirmation of the suppressive function of proliferating Tregs from siplizumab cultures.

Approximately 10^5 TCR templates were assayed per sample. Some clones are missing from TCRdb's copy, which holds only in-frame ones; the method was immunoSEQ multiplex PCR. The data hold about 40,000 clones, with 80% to 90% observed a single time. Trimming took off 4 bases at V and 4 bases at J, with 13 bases between the two ends. CDR1 and CDR2 from the germline V gene are MNHNS and SASEGT. This CDR3 comprises 14 residues. The genes are TRBV6-1 and TRBJ1-1, with D perhaps TRBD1 (5 bases). The sequenced material came from naive CD4+ T cells sorted from blood. This TCR was sampled from a human donor in good health. CDR3 loop: CASSVRVQGTEAFF. In DNA form, the CDR3 reads TGTGCCAGCAGTGTAAGGGTGCAGGGCACTGAAGCTTTCTTT.